Below, one TCR beta chain is given with its context. This receptor's antigen is unknown. It has no much larger one-base neighbor in the sample; base qualities were not kept. The data are from a study of T cells after somatic rescue of genetic block (dated by TCRdb to 2018 to 2020). In terms of the full investigation: The study assessed how robust, over the long term, a T-cell system was when the system had developed through somatic rescue of a genetic block in T-cell development.

The CDR3 numbers 16 residues from cysteine through phenylalanine. CDR3 DNA is the only sequence kept; it has 48 bases, read in frame from the first base. CDR1 and CDR2 were assigned from the germline V gene as SNHLY and FYNNEI. The junction carries 10 bases between V and J, which are trimmed by 4 bases and 0 bases respectively. Library preparation was by the immunoSEQ multiplex PCR assay. TCRdb stores this immuneACCESS table with in-frame sequences only. Part of the clones is absent; in the studies checked, under half of the shortfall reflects unresolved V genes, and no reason is known for the rest. This sample gives around 64,000 clones in total; 92% of them show up just once. Less than 3.5% of the sample is taken by the ten largest.

This clonotype originated in a man in his forties or fifties. Source material: peripheral blood mononuclear cells (PBMCs). The chain couples TRBV2 to TRBJ1-6; confidence is insufficient to name the D gene. The CDR3 region has the sequence CASSGTASSYNSPLHF. The sequenced DNA is TGTGCCAGCAGTGGTACAGCGAGCTCCTATAATTCACCCCTCCACTTT.